The 9 T cell receptor beta chains presented below share a single source sample, sequenced in a study of immune cell composition in non-small cell lung cancer. Data came from immunoSEQ multiplex PCR; TCRdb stores just in-frame clones and leaves some out. The sample lists thousands of clones, 55% to 70% occurring once. Normal lung was taken at the farthest possible site, at least 3 cm from tumour. Sequencing was performed on non-adjacent lung tissue. These receptors were obtained from a human donor with non-small cell lung cancer.

The rearrangement links TRBV27 to TRBJ2-6, with 7 positions matching TRBD1. CDR1 MNHEY and CDR2 SMNVEV come from the germline V gene (reference sequence). V was clipped by 5 bases and J by 0 bases; unmatched bases: 7. The CDR3 is 17 residues long. CDR3 loop: CASSPQGISSGANVLTF. The CDR3 region has the DNA TGTGCCAGCAGTCCACAGGGGATTTCCTCTGGGGCCAACGTCCTGACTTTC.

The chain uses TRBV2 and TRBJ1-5; D is possibly TRBD1 (5 bases). This CDR3 spans 14 amino acids. CDR1 is SNHLY, CDR2 FYNNEI, per germline. The V end lost 8 bases, the J end lost 4 bases, and 15 bases lay between the germline ends. This chain's CDR3 is CASSHRKGNQPQHF. The DNA for the CDR3 is TGTGCCAGCTCCCATCGAAAGGGGAATCAGCCCCAGCATTTT. The whole variable domain, filled in from reference TRBV2 and TRBJ1-5, reads EPEVTQTPSHQVTQMGQEVILRCVPISNHLYFYWYRQILGQKVEFLVSFYNNEISEKSEIFDDQFSVERPDGSNFTLKIRSTKLEDSAMYFCASSHRKGNQPQHFGDGTRLSIL.

This chain uses TRBV5-6 with TRBJ1-2; 7 bases map to TRBD1. Germline V gene sequence: CDR1 SGHDT, CDR2 YYEEEE. Trimming at V came to 2 bases and at J to 3 bases, leaving 4 bases not matched to a gene. This CDR3 has 14 amino acids. This CDR3 is CASSFGTAYYGYTF. CDR3 bases: TGTGCCAGCAGCTTCGGGACAGCTTACTATGGCTACACCTTC.

The chain employs TRBV18 and TRBJ2-1, with 9 nucleotides matching TRBD2. This CDR3 has 16 amino acids. J lost 8 bases, V lost 0 bases, and 8 bases had no gene match. Germline CDR1 and CDR2: KGHSH and LQKENI. The CDR3 region is CASSPPTGGGAYEQFF. CDR3 bases: TGTGCCAGCTCACCACCTACTGGCGGGGGGGCCTATGAGCAGTTCTTC.

The genes are TRBV27 and TRBJ1-1, with TRBD1 matching over 8 bases. Looked up from germline, CDR1 is MNHEY and CDR2 is SMNVEV (reference sequence). The CDR3 spans 14 residues. J gave up 1 base and V 4 bases, and 2 bases lay outside the gene matches. CDR3 region: CASSYDRGNTEAFF. The DNA for the CDR3 is TGTGCCAGCAGTTACGACAGGGGGAACACTGAAGCTTTCTTT.

The chain recombines TRBV7-9 with TRBJ2-7, with 8 bases matching TRBD1. Germline V gives CDR1 SEHNR, CDR2 FQNEAQ (reference sequence). V gave up 4 bases and J gave up 0 bases; unmatched junction bases: 2. This CDR3 contains 14 residues. In DNA form, the CDR3 reads TGTGCCAGCAGCTGGACAGGGTCCTCCTACGAGCAGTACTTC. Protein: CASSWTGSSYEQYF.

This clone was observed a handful of times. V gene TRBV19 combines with J gene TRBJ2-5; the D gene is possibly TRBD2 (7 bases). Germline loops: CDR1 LNHDA, CDR2 SQIVND (reference sequence). CDR3 length equals 14 residues. Trimming stripped 5 bases from V and 2 bases from J, with 12 bases between. CDR3 DNA sequence: TGTGCCAGTAGTGAGGGGGGGGGACAAGAGACCCAGTACTTC. Its protein is CASSEGGGQETQYF. The whole variable domain, filled in from reference TRBV19 and TRBJ2-5, reads DGGITQSPKYLFRKEGQNVTLSCEQNLNHDAMYWYRQDPGQGLRLIYYSQIVNDFQKGDIAEGYSVSREKKESFPLTVTSAQKNPTAFYLCASSEGGGQETQYFGPGTRLLVL.

This chain connects TRBV10-3 to TRBJ2-7, with D possibly being TRBD1 (6 bases). Germline values: CDR1 ENHRY, CDR2 SYGVKD. This CDR3 comprises 14 residues. Trimming took 6 bases from V and 5 from J, leaving 17 bases between them. This chain's CDR3 is CAISDFDRHNEQYF. The DNA of the CDR3 is TGTGCCATCAGCGACTTTGACAGGCATAACGAGCAGTACTTC.

The chain has TRBV5-4 and TRBJ1-2; 9 bases match TRBD1. Germline trimming cut 3 bases from V and 3 bases from J; bases unmatched to any gene: 6. Germline V gene lookup returns CDR1 SGHNT and CDR2 YYREEE (reference sequence). CDR3 length equals 15 residues. Written as DNA, the CDR3 is TGTGCCAGCAGCTGGGGGGGACAGGGTTACTATGGCTACACCTTC. Residues: CASSWGGQGYYGYTF.